Described below is a single T cell receptor (beta chain) sequence and its context. Its antigen is undetermined. This sample stems from a study of T cells in Graves' hyperthyroidism and ophthalmopathy. Losses at the gene ends were 3 bases for V and 5 bases for J; bases not matched to a gene: 14. The length of the CDR3 is 17 residues. The germline gives CDR1 SEHNR, CDR2 FQNEAQ (reference sequence). Regarding the study as a whole: For ophthalmopathy, model prediction preceded onset by a median 6.5 months. Blood also carried most thyroid clonotypes expanded above 0.001.

Ophthalmopathy patients had moderate-to-severe active disease, CAS ≥3, NOSPECS ≥4, and disease duration under 3 months. Clinical symptoms, serum thyroxine, TRAb, thyroid ultrasound and orbital computed tomography informed diagnoses. Amplification of TCR beta CDR3 regions was performed using RNA transcripts as template. First-round RT-PCR of the TCR CDR3 relied on the HTBI primer set. TCRdb re-called the multiplex PCR reads with MiXCR, one entry per CDR3 protein. Of 530,000 or so distinct CDR3 sequences in the sample, 15% to 20% were seen once. The TCR sequence derives from a woman aged 18 to 35 with Graves' ophthalmopathy. This sequence joins TRBV7-9 and TRBJ2-7; 9 nucleotides match TRBD2. Specimen: blood. CDR3 region: CASSFSSGGIIVDEQYF. The DNA for the CDR3 is TGTGCCAGCAGCTTTTCCAGCGGGGGGATCATCGTCGACGAGCAGTACTTC.